The clone carrying this T cell receptor beta chain was seen just once. The source of the sample is a study of blood T cell repertoires in COVID-19. Background on the study: Both acute and convalescent COVID-19 samples were obtained from the United States, Italy and Spain.

The CDR3 is 15 amino acids. Germline-derived CDR1 and CDR2 are MNHNS and SASEGT. V lost 2 bases, J lost 2 bases, and 4 bases stayed unmatched. The data were produced by immunoSEQ multiplex PCR, yet TCRdb's version contains in-frame clones alone and is incomplete. The table lists 180,000 or so clones, around 87% of them singletons. Material: peripheral blood. The chain carries TRBV6-1 and TRBJ2-3, with 7 bases fitting TRBD1. The source is a man aged 18 to 30 with acute or convalescent COVID-19. The chain's CDR3 is CASSERGTVTDTQYF. The CDR3 DNA reads as TGTGCCAGCAGTGAAAGGGGGACAGTCACAGATACGCAGTATTTT.